This T cell receptor (beta chain) derives from a study of beta chain features in type 1 diabetes. The isolated RNA, all of it, was reverse transcribed, so expressed TCRB transcripts were what got sequenced. The protocol was immunoSEQ multiplex PCR, while the TCRdb copy is restricted to in-frame clones and leaves out a portion. The sample consists of 350,000 to 400,000 clones, around 16% of them appearing once. V gave up 3 bases and J gave up 2 bases; unmatched junction bases: 3. The germline gives CDR1 SGDLS, CDR2 YYNGEE. CDR3 size: 15 residues. V gene TRBV9 combines with J gene TRBJ2-1, with 9 bases that match TRBD2. What was sequenced was naive CD4+ T cells from blood. The receptor comes from a woman aged 18 to 35 in good health. CDR3 sequence: CASSDRLAAYNEQFF. The CDR3 coding sequence is TGTGCCAGCAGCGACCGACTAGCGGCCTACAATGAGCAGTTCTTC. Using reference TRBV9 and TRBJ2-1 for the parts outside the CDR3, the full variable domain is DSGVTQTPKHLITATGQRVTLRCSPRSGDLSVYWYQQSLDQGLQFLIQYYNGEERAKGNILERFSAQQFPDLHSELNLSSLELGDSALYFCASSDRLAAYNEQFFGPGTRLTVL.